One TCR beta chain is described in this entry. In TCRdb, the 5' RACE reads were re-called with MiXCR into one record per CDR3 protein. The data contain 600,000 to 700,000 distinct CDR3 sequences, 21% of them seen just once; the ten biggest clones take up approximately 4.3%. This entry comes from a study of identical twins. The germline CDR1 and CDR2 sequences are SEHNR and FQNEAQ (reference sequence). The CDR3 is made up of 13 amino acids. V was clipped by 4 bases and J by 10 bases, with 13 bases between them. These data were likewise used in another study, on T cells expressing NK-cell markers. In that study: Evidence did not settle whether expanded NKG2C+ T cell clones targeted HCMV.

The sequence came from a woman aged 18-29 years in good health. The chain couples TRBV7-9 to TRBJ2-2; D unclear. The material sequenced was PBMCs. The CDR3 region is CASSSVTRLELFF. The CDR3, as DNA: TGTGCCAGCAGCTCCGTGACTCGCCTGGAGCTGTTTTTT.